The next 25 T cell receptor beta chains were all read from a single sample in a study of regulatory T cells in long-lasting Graves disease (dated by TCRdb to the early 2020s). The library relied on multiplex PCR. Sequenced on an Illumina HiSeq 4000. TCR beta libraries were built with iRepertoire HTBI primers and Arm-PCR amplification of CDR3 regions. The public sequencing data were trimmed at Q25 with fastp and processed into clonotypes with MiXCR by TCRdb, which kept only in-frame beta chains. Each entry is one CDR3 protein sequence, shown with its most common DNA and genes. This sample holds more than 300,000 distinct CDR3 sequences; about 14% were observed only once. Roughly 20% of the sample is taken by the ten largest. Taken with the paper, the label for time point translates to: newly diagnosed GD, antithyroid drugs for less than 3 months. For both TCR sequencing and RNA sequencing, RNA was extracted from PBMCs using TRIzol.

Source: peripheral blood mononuclear cells (PBMCs), taken at new diagnosis, from a patient treated with antithyroid drugs. These receptors originate from a female donor with Graves disease.

This clonotype was picked up many times. The V call is TRBV10-3, the J call TRBJ2-7; perhaps TRBD1 as D (5 bases). Germline values: CDR1 ENHRY, CDR2 SYGVKD. This CDR3 contains 13 residues. Deletions cut 7 bases from V and 1 base from J, with 11 bases between. CDR3 coding DNA: TGTGCCATCACGGACACTTTTTCCTACGAGCAGTACTTC. Translating it yields CAITDTFSYEQYF.

This clonotype was counted a few times. The genes are TRBV5-5 and TRBJ2-1; 10 positions match TRBD2. Germline V gives CDR1 SGHKS, CDR2 YYEKEE (reference sequence). This CDR3 region has 15 residues. J was trimmed by 6 bases and V by 5 bases; bases with no gene match: 8. CDR3 loop: CASRQTRTSGNEQFF. The CDR3 DNA sequence: TGTGCCAGCAGACAAACCCGGACTAGCGGCAATGAGCAGTTCTTC.

In this sample, this clonotype turned up a few times. The chain joins TRBV20-1 to TRBJ2-4; D is undetermined. Germline loops: CDR1 DFQATT, CDR2 SNEGSKA (reference sequence). Trimming took off 6 bases at V and 5 bases at J, with 17 bases between the two ends. The CDR3 runs to 14 residues. The CDR3 nucleotides are TGCAGTGCCCCGAGACCCCAGGCCCAAAACATTCAGTACTTC. Translation gives CSAPRPQAQNIQYF.

This clonotype was observed at least ten times. The chain links TRBV5-1 to TRBJ1-1; possible D gene TRBD1, 6 bases. CDR3 length equals 12 residues. V lost 2 bases and J lost 8, with 10 bases in between. The germline V gene has CDR1 SGHRS and CDR2 YFSETQ. The DNA for the CDR3 is TGCGCCAGCAGCTTAACTGGACAGGAAGCTTTCTTT. This sequence encodes CASSLTGQEAFF.

This clonotype was seen ten or more times. This rearrangement joins TRBV29-1 to TRBJ1-1, with 7 bases fitting TRBD1. With V trimmed by 1 base and J by 0 bases, 11 bases remained unmatched. Germline CDR1 reads SQVTM; CDR2 reads ANQGSEA. This CDR3 comprises 17 residues. The CDR3 region has the DNA TGCAGCGTTGAAGCGATGAGGGCAGGGGGAATGAACACTGAAGCTTTCTTT. Translating it yields CSVEAMRAGGMNTEAFF. Combining the CDR3 with reference TRBV29-1 and TRBJ1-1 gives the whole variable domain SAVISQKPSRDICQRGTSLTIQCQVDSQVTMMFWYRQQPGQSLTLIATANQGSEATYESGFVIDKFPISRPNLTFSTLTVSNMSPEDSSIYLCSVEAMRAGGMNTEAFFGQGTRLTVV.

Many counts were recorded for this clonotype. The chain carries TRBV12-3 or TRBV12-4 and TRBJ1-2; D is uncertain. The CDR3 totals 13 residues. V lost 5 bases to trimming and J lost 4 bases, with 11 bases between them. The CDR3 nucleotides are TGTGCCAGCAGTGAGACCGCCTCCTATGGCTACACCTTC. Encoded protein: CASSETASYGYTF.

This clonotype has a count of ten or more. The chain has TRBV7-3 and TRBJ2-5; 8 bases align to TRBD2. V gave up 3 bases and J gave up 7 bases; unmatched junction bases: 13. This CDR3 is built from 16 residues. In germline, CDR1 is SGHTA, CDR2 FQGTGA. CDR3 DNA sequence: TGTGCCAGCAGCTTCCTGGGGACGGGAGGGCCGGGGACCCAGTACTTC. It encodes CASSFLGTGGPGTQYF.

This clonotype appeared many times. The rearrangement links TRBV27 to TRBJ2-2, with 10 bases identical to TRBD2. Per germline, CDR1 MNHEY and CDR2 SMNVEV (reference sequence). The trim removed 5 bases at V and 3 bases at J, leaving 12 bases unmatched. The CDR3 sequence is 18 residues long. The CDR3 sequence is CASSGRIGTSAYTGELFF. Here the CDR3 DNA reads TGTGCCAGCAGTGGGAGGATAGGGACTAGCGCCTACACCGGGGAGCTGTTTTTT.

The V gene is TRBV19, the J gene TRBJ2-1, with D perhaps matching TRBD2 (7 bases). CDR1 is LNHDA and CDR2 is SQIVND in the germline V gene (reference sequence). The CDR3 totals 14 residues. Trimming took off 4 bases at V and 4 bases at J, with 11 bases between the two ends. Here the CDR3 DNA reads TGTGCCAGTAGTAAGGGGGGGGGTTACAATGAGCAGTTCTTC. It translates to CASSKGGGYNEQFF.

This clonotype has a count of ten or more. The V call is TRBV12-3 or TRBV12-4, the J call TRBJ1-2, with D unclear. CDR3 length equals 13 residues. Trimming shortened V by 2 bases and J by 8 bases, and 12 bases separated the two germline ends. The CDR3 coding sequence is TGTGCCAGCAGTTTAATGTGGGAGGGCGGCTACACCTTC. It is translated as CASSLMWEGGYTF.

This clonotype occurred many times. The genes are TRBV12-3 or TRBV12-4 and TRBJ2-1; D could derive from TRBD1 or TRBD2 (6 bases each). The CDR3 covers 14 residues. The CDR3 reads CAIGSVGGGNEQFF. As DNA, the CDR3 is TGTGCGATTGGCTCAGTTGGAGGGGGAAATGAGCAGTTCTTC.

This clonotype appeared many times. The CDR3 loop is CASSLYATNEKLFF. In nucleotides, the CDR3 is TGCGCCAGCAGCTTGTATGCAACTAATGAAAAACTGTTTTTT. The gene calls are TRBV5-1 and TRBJ1-4, with D uncertain. The V end was cut by 1 base, the J end by 0 bases, with 4 bases between. The CDR3 is 14 residues long. CDR1 and CDR2 from the germline V gene are SGHRS and YFSETQ.

This clonotype was recorded many times. This rearrangement joins TRBV12-3 or TRBV12-4 to TRBJ2-1; no definite D call. V lost 1 base and J lost 9, with 7 bases in between. CDR3 length equals 12 residues. Here the CDR3 reads CASSLERVEQFF. The CDR3 region has the DNA TGTGCCAGCAGTTTAGAAAGGGTTGAGCAGTTCTTC.

This clonotype was seen many times. This chain connects TRBV5-1 to TRBJ2-7, with TRBD2 matching 8 bases. The V gene end was trimmed by 4 bases and the J gene end by 4 bases; junction bases not matched to a gene: 13. This CDR3 has 16 residues. Looked up from germline, CDR1 is SGHRS and CDR2 is YFSETQ. The CDR3 protein is CASSLPSGSLRYEQYF. DNA of the CDR3: TGCGCCAGCAGCCTACCAAGCGGGAGTCTACGTTACGAGCAGTACTTC.

This clonotype was found many times. This chain joins TRBV15 and TRBJ1-2; TRBD1 aligns across 10 bases. The CDR3 covers 14 residues. Per germline, CDR1 LNHNV and CDR2 YYDKDF (reference sequence). Trimming cost V 8 bases and J 5 bases; bases outside gene matches: 8. The CDR3 spells CATHPDRGKYGYTF. The CDR3 bases are TGTGCCACCCACCCGGACAGGGGGAAGTATGGCTACACCTTC.

Many counts were recorded for this clonotype. The gene calls are TRBV4-2 and TRBJ2-1; D may be TRBD2 (5 bases). The CDR3 is 17 amino acids. V dropped 1 base and J dropped 2 bases, with 15 bases sitting between them. Germline V gene lookup returns CDR1 LGHNA and CDR2 YNFKEQ. The CDR3 DNA follows: TGTGCCAGCAGCCAAGCCTCCGGTGGGAGCACCTACAATGAGCAGTTCTTC. Translating it yields CASSQASGGSTYNEQFF.

Many counts were recorded for this clonotype. V and J are TRBV19 and TRBJ1-1; 7 nucleotides agree with TRBD1. Germline V gene lookup returns CDR1 LNHDA and CDR2 SQIVND (reference sequence). V was pared by 9 bases and J by 4 bases, with 14 bases of the junction left unmatched. The CDR3 consists of 15 residues. The CDR3 coding sequence is TGTGCCAGCACTAAACAGACAGGGATGGGCACTGAAGCTTTCTTT. As protein: CASTKQTGMGTEAFF.

This clonotype was observed many times. The chain recombines TRBV20-1 with TRBJ1-1, with TRBD1 identical over 10 bases. This CDR3 comprises 12 residues. The V segment lost 5 bases and the J segment 4 bases; nucleotides outside the gene matches: 1. Per the germline V gene, CDR1 is DFQATT and CDR2 is SNEGSKA (reference sequence). In DNA form, the CDR3 reads TGCAGTGCTTGGGACAGGGGCACTGAAGCTTTCTTT. It encodes CSAWDRGTEAFF.

This clonotype was observed many times. The chain couples TRBV12-3 or TRBV12-4 to TRBJ1-6, with D tentatively TRBD1 (5 bases). This CDR3 is 14 amino acids long. Trimming left V 2 bases short and J 9 bases short, with 11 bases between. CDR3 protein: CASSLPGRGSPLHF. The DNA for the CDR3 is TGTGCCAGCAGTTTACCAGGGAGGGGTTCACCCCTCCACTTT.

This clonotype showed up many times. The chain employs TRBV6-2 or TRBV6-3 and TRBJ2-1, with TRBD2 matching 8 bases. V trimming: 7 bases; J trimming: 2 bases; junction bases outside the gene matches: 4. CDR3 length: 14 residues. CDR1 MNHEY and CDR2 SVGEGT come from the germline V gene. CDR3 DNA: TGTGCCAGCACCCGGGGGGGGGCCTACAATGAGCAGTTCTTC. Amino acid sequence: CASTRGGAYNEQFF.

This clonotype showed up many times. The genes are TRBV6-2 or TRBV6-3 and TRBJ2-3, with 10 nucleotides matching TRBD2. J was trimmed by 4 bases and V by 2 bases; bases with no gene match: 3. Germline V gene data show CDR1 as MNHEY and CDR2 as SVGEGT. The CDR3 covers 15 residues. The CDR3 nucleotides read TGTGCCAGCAGTTACCGGGGGACTAGCGCAGATACGCAGTATTTT. Its translation is CASSYRGTSADTQYF.

This clonotype has just a few counts. DNA of the CDR3: TGCAGCGTTGAACCAGGGGGCGACGGCTACACCTTC. Residues: CSVEPGGDGYTF. The chain recombines TRBV29-1 with TRBJ1-2, with 8 positions matching TRBD1. This CDR3 contains 12 residues. J gave up 8 bases and V 2 bases, and 4 bases lay outside the gene matches. Germline CDR1 reads SQVTM; CDR2 reads ANQGSEA.

The chain couples TRBV7-9 to TRBJ2-1; 8 bases fit TRBD1. The length of the CDR3 is 13 residues. From germline, CDR1 is SEHNR and CDR2 FQNEAQ (reference sequence). The V and J ends lost 9 bases and 5 bases, in that order; junction bases with no gene match: 6. CDR3 loop: CASRGTGNNEQFF. The DNA of the CDR3 is TGTGCCAGTCGCGGGACAGGCAACAATGAGCAGTTCTTC.

The table lists this clonotype with a few counts. This chain connects TRBV29-1 to TRBJ1-2; TRBD1 might be the D (6 bases). The CDR3 loop spans 13 amino acids. From germline, CDR1 is SQVTM and CDR2 ANQGSEA. V was clipped by 8 bases and J by 0 bases, with 13 bases between them. The chain's CDR3 is CSPHRVPNYGYTF. The DNA of the CDR3 is TGCAGCCCCCACAGGGTTCCTAACTATGGCTACACCTTC.

This clonotype has a count of ten or more. This chain connects TRBV12-3 or TRBV12-4 to TRBJ1-5, with 7 bases lining up with TRBD1. The CDR3 extends over 15 amino acids. The ends lost 4 bases at V and 3 bases at J; junction bases unmatched: 6. In nucleotides, the CDR3 is TGTGCCAGCAGTTCTCAAACAGGGGTCAATCAGCCCCAGCATTTT. Residues: CASSSQTGVNQPQHF.